This paragraph reports one T cell receptor (beta chain). The data belong to a study of STAT5B mutations in CD4+ large granular lymphocyte leukemia. On the study more broadly: Among healthy controls, a particular HLA allele went with more CDR3 'QG' motifs.

The repertoire was sequenced with immunoSEQ multiplex PCR; TCRdb's copy has only in-frame clones and lacks some. This sample has approximately 49,000 clones; approximately 70% occur once, and the top ten carry 1.5% to 1.7%. The germline V gene encodes CDR1 SGDLS and CDR2 YYNGEE. The CDR3 sequence is 14 residues long. V was cut by 2 bases and J by 2 bases, with 9 bases left in between. The TCR originated in a human donor in good health. Material: CD4+ T cells from blood buffy coats. The chain couples TRBV9 to TRBJ2-3, with D unresolved. For the CDR3, the DNA is TGTGCCAGCAGCGTCAACAGTCTCACAGATACGCAGTATTTT. Amino acids: CASSVNSLTDTQYF.